One and the same sample provided the 18 T cell receptor beta chains below, sequenced in a study of vaccination and CD4 T cells after COVID-19. Treatment defined: approximately 9-day PBMC culture with coronavirus spike peptide pools or control peptides (ViraFEST assay). These receptors' targets are unknown. An Oncomine TCR Beta short-read assay was used to sequence the DNA from cultured CD4+ T cells. TCRdb re-called the PCR reads through MiXCR, storing one row per CDR3 protein. The sample contains about 4,100 distinct CDR3 sequences, about 20% of which appear only once. Sequencing was carried out using CD4+ T cells from blood, cultured in vitro. The receptors were gathered from a human donor who had recovered from COVID-19.

The chain carries TRBV11-1 and TRBJ1-1; D is possibly TRBD1 (5 bases). This CDR3 is 14 amino acids long. Germline lookup yields CDR1 SGHAT and CDR2 FQDESV (reference sequence). V was pared by 2 bases and J by 4 bases, with 11 bases between. CDR3 DNA sequence: TGTGCCAGCAGCTTACAGGGCGGCGCCACTGAAGCTTTCTTT. Translating it yields CASSLQGGATEAFF.

This clonotype came up a few times. The V call is TRBV5-1, the J call TRBJ2-5, with D possibly being TRBD1 (6 bases). The CDR3 extends over 13 amino acids. Germline V gene lookup returns CDR1 SGHRS and CDR2 YFSETQ. V was cut by 5 bases and J by 2 bases, with 10 bases left in between. CDR3 nucleotide sequence: TGCGCCAGCAGACCGACAGGACAAGAGACCCAGTACTTC. This encodes CASRPTGQETQYF.

This chain uses TRBV5-4 with TRBJ2-7; tentatively, D is TRBD2 (6 bases). V dropped 3 bases and J dropped 7 bases, with 14 bases sitting between them. Germline CDR1 and CDR2: SGHNT and YYREEE (reference sequence). This CDR3 is 13 amino acids long. This chain's CDR3 is CASSWRGGGEQYF. CDR3 coding DNA: TGTGCCAGCAGCTGGCGGGGTGGAGGGGAGCAGTACTTC.

The chain has TRBV12-5 and TRBJ2-3; 8 nucleotides align to TRBD1. Per the germline V gene, CDR1 is LGHNT and CDR2 is FRNRAP. V lost 4 bases to trimming and J lost 1 base; unmatched junction nucleotides: 1. The CDR3 totals 14 residues. DNA for the CDR3: TGTGCTAGTGGTTCAGGGGGCGGCACAGATACGCAGTATTTT. Protein product: CASGSGGGTDTQYF.

The chain joins TRBV12-5 to TRBJ1-1; no clear D. Germline assignment: CDR1 LGHNT and CDR2 FRNRAP. V dropped 6 bases and J dropped 3 bases, with 5 bases sitting between them. The CDR3 has 11 amino acids. The CDR3: CASGVDTEAFF. DNA of the CDR3: TGTGCTAGTGGGGTTGACACTGAAGCTTTCTTT.

To note about this clonotype: A read error may produce the germline difference seen at one junction end. CDR3 sequence (DNA): TGCGCCAGCAGCCAAGTCTTACAGGTTGCCTACGAGCAGTACTTC. Translation: CASSQVLQVAYEQYF. The chain joins TRBV11-2 to TRBJ2-7, with D tentatively TRBD1 (5 bases). This CDR3 region has 15 residues. Germline CDR1 SGHAT, CDR2 FQNNGV. The variable domain in full, with the rest retrieved from reference TRBV11-2 and TRBJ2-7, is EAGVAQSPRYKIIEKRQSVAFWCNPISGHATLYWYQQILGQGPKLLIQFQNNGVVDDSQLPKDRFSAERLKGVDSTLKIQPAKLEDSAVYLCASSQVLQVAYEQYFGPGTRLTVT.

This chain joins TRBV12-3 or TRBV12-4 and TRBJ2-3; 14 nucleotides match TRBD2. V lost 4 bases, J lost 6 bases, and 6 bases stayed unmatched. This CDR3 region has 16 residues. This CDR3 is CASSYGLAGGRDTQYF. The CDR3 DNA follows: TGTGCCAGCAGTTACGGACTAGCGGGGGGAAGGGATACGCAGTATTTT.

This clonotype was counted between two and nine times. The chain joins TRBV19 to TRBJ1-5; no clear D. Germline values: CDR1 LNHDA, CDR2 SQIVND (reference sequence). The length of the CDR3 is 22 residues. Trimming shortened V by 5 bases and J by 2 bases, and 34 bases separated the two germline ends. CDR3 nucleotides: TGTGCCAGTAGTTTCCGGAGACGGCCCTTAAACTCCTCCCGTAGGGGCAATCAGCCCCAGCATTTT. The encoded protein is CASSFRRRPLNSSRRGNQPQHF.

This chain links TRBV20-1 with TRBJ2-3; a weak D match, TRBD2 (5 bases). Germline V lookup: CDR1 DFQATT, CDR2 SNEGSKA (reference sequence). This CDR3 is 16 amino acids long. V was trimmed by 0 bases and J by 1 base, leaving 14 bases between them. The CDR3 spells CSARDVLSSRTDTQYF. CDR3 bases: TGCAGTGCTAGAGATGTTCTGTCTAGCCGCACAGATACGCAGTATTTT.

This clonotype is categorized as medium-sized. The chain is built from TRBV20-1 and TRBJ2-2; TRBD2 matches at 7 bases. Trimming took 2 bases from V and 4 from J; bases not matched to a gene: 4. Germline V lookup: CDR1 DFQATT, CDR2 SNEGSKA (reference sequence). The CDR3 is 14 residues long. CDR3 nucleotides: TGCAGTGCTAGACAGGGAGGGAGCACCGGGGAGCTGTTTTTT. It encodes CSARQGGSTGELFF.

This clonotype was counted between two and nine times. This sequence joins TRBV5-4 and TRBJ2-1, with TRBD2 identical over 10 bases. Unmatched junction bases numbered 3, after V lost 0 bases and J lost 9 bases. The germline gives CDR1 SGHNT, CDR2 YYREEE (reference sequence). The CDR3 has 14 residues. The CDR3: CASSLEASGSEQFF. The CDR3 coding sequence is TGTGCCAGCAGCTTGGAGGCTAGCGGGAGTGAGCAGTTCTTC.

This chain links TRBV5-4 with TRBJ2-5, with 9 bases lining up with TRBD2. V lost 3 bases and J lost 5; bases outside the gene matches: 11. The CDR3 sequence is 16 residues long. Germline CDR1 reads SGHNT; CDR2 reads YYREEE (reference sequence). CDR3 nucleotides: TGTGCCAGCAGCTCTCTTAGCGGGGGCGCAGGGGAGACCCAGTACTTC. Amino acids: CASSSLSGGAGETQYF.

The chain combines TRBV6-1 with TRBJ1-2, with D maybe TRBD1 (5 bases). Germline lookup yields CDR1 MNHNS and CDR2 SASEGT. The CDR3 is 14 amino acids. The V end lost 7 bases, the J end lost 4 bases, and 16 bases lay between the germline ends. The CDR3 nucleotides read TGTGCCAGCACCCAGGGTAGGGGCGTCTATGGCTACACCTTC. It is translated as CASTQGRGVYGYTF.

This clonotype was seen a handful of times. This sequence joins TRBV27 and TRBJ2-5; no clear D. The germline CDR1 and CDR2 sequences are MNHEY and SMNVEV (reference sequence). CDR3 length equals 13 residues. Trimming took 5 bases from V and 3 from J, leaving 10 bases between them. The CDR3 loop is CASSRIPKETQYF. The CDR3 DNA follows: TGTGCCAGCAGTCGAATACCTAAAGAGACCCAGTACTTC.

V gene TRBV5-1 combines with J gene TRBJ1-1; 9 bases align to TRBD1. CDR1 is SGHRS and CDR2 is YFSETQ in the germline V gene. The CDR3 totals 14 residues. Trimming cost V 0 bases and J 8 bases; bases outside gene matches: 5. CDR3: CASSLDRGRGEAFF. CDR3 coding DNA: TGCGCCAGCAGCTTGGACAGGGGGCGCGGAGAAGCTTTCTTT. Full variable domain (missing parts from reference TRBV5-1 and TRBJ1-1): KAGVTQTPRYLIKTRGQQVTLSCSPISGHRSVSWYQQTPGQGLQFLFEYFSETQRNKGNFPGRFSGRQFSNSRSEMNVSTLELGDSALYLCASSLDRGRGEAFFGQGTRLTVV.

A note on this clonotype: At one end, the junction sequence differs from germline, possibly due to a read error. The chain employs TRBV7-2 and TRBJ1-2; TRBD1 agrees at 9 bases. The germline gives CDR1 SGHTA, CDR2 FQGNSA. The CDR3 is made up of 14 amino acids. DNA for the CDR3: TGTGTCAGCAGCCCTAGGGTGGACAGGGGTGGCTACACCTTC. It translates to CVSSPRVDRGGYTF.

Written as DNA, the CDR3 is TGCAGTGCTAACCCGACTAGCGGGGGGAATGAGCAGTTCTTC. It encodes CSANPTSGGNEQFF. The genes are TRBV20-1 and TRBJ2-1, with 13 bases that match TRBD2. J lost 7 bases, V lost 4 bases, and 4 bases had no gene match. The CDR3 loop spans 14 amino acids. Germline values: CDR1 DFQATT, CDR2 SNEGSKA (reference sequence).

V usage is TRBV6-1 and J usage is TRBJ2-1; D perhaps matches TRBD1 (6 bases). The V end lost 4 bases, the J end lost 0 bases, and 13 bases lay between the germline ends. Germline loops: CDR1 MNHNS, CDR2 SASEGT. This CDR3 contains 16 residues. The CDR3 sequence is CASSGRDTISYNEQFF. In nucleotides, the CDR3 is TGTGCCAGCAGTGGCCGGGACACTATCTCCTACAATGAGCAGTTCTTC.